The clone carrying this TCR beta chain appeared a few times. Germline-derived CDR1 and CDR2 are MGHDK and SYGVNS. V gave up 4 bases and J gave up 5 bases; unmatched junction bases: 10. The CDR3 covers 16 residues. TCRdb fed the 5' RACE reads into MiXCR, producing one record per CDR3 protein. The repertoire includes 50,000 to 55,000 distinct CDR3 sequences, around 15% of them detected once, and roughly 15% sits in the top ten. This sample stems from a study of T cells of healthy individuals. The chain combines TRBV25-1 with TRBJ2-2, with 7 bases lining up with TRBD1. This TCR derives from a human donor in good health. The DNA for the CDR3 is TGTGCCAGCAGTGGAAATCGACAGGGCAGGACCGGGGAGCTGTTTTTT. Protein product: CASSGNRQGRTGELFF.